One sample yielded the 13 T cell receptor beta chains listed below, sequenced in a study of radiation and T cells in renal cell carcinoma. Time point here: baseline pretreatment blood. Treatment in this sample: 15 Gy SBRT to primary tumor, nephrectomy 4 weeks later. TCRdb keeps only in-frame clones here, not all; method: immunoSEQ multiplex PCR. The data show 94,000 or so clones, 65% to 85% seen once. The sequencing used blood, collected from a patient whose treatment included radiotherapy and nephrectomy. The receptor set was obtained from a man aged 55 to 69 with renal cell carcinoma.

The V and J genes are TRBV5-6 and TRBJ2-2; D remains unclear. CDR3 length: 12 residues. The V gene's germline CDR1 is SGHDT and CDR2 YYEEEE. V dropped 0 bases and J dropped 7 bases, with 4 bases sitting between them. The CDR3 loop reads CASSLAHGELFF. In DNA, the CDR3 is TGTGCCAGCAGCTTGGCCCACGGGGAGCTGTTTTTT. The full variable domain, rest sourced from reference TRBV5-6 and TRBJ2-2, is DAGVTQSPTHLIKTRGQQVTLRCSPKSGHDTVSWYQQALGQGPQFIFQYYEEEERQRGNFPDRFSGHQFPNYSSELNVNALLLGDSALYLCASSLAHGELFFGEGSRLTVL.

This rearrangement joins TRBV29-1 to TRBJ2-1, with 10 bases matching TRBD1. The CDR3 is 12 amino acids. Germline CDR1 reads SQVTM; CDR2 reads ANQGSEA. The V segment lost 7 bases and the J segment 6 bases; nucleotides outside the gene matches: 3. The DNA of the CDR3 is TGCAGCGCCCGGGACAGGGGCAATGAGCAGTTCTTC. Translation: CSARDRGNEQFF.

The V gene is TRBV19, the J gene TRBJ2-3; 8 nucleotides agree with TRBD2. CDR3 length equals 14 residues. Germline trimming cut 10 bases from V and 4 bases from J; bases unmatched to any gene: 10. CDR1 LNHDA and CDR2 SQIVND come from the germline V gene (reference sequence). The CDR3 spells CATRSGSRSDTQYF. CDR3 bases: TGTGCCACAAGAAGCGGGAGTCGGTCAGATACGCAGTATTTT.

This chain joins TRBV13 and TRBJ2-5; 11 positions agree with TRBD2. Unmatched junction bases numbered 9, after V lost 5 bases and J lost 7 bases. The germline CDR1 and CDR2 sequences are PRHDT and FYEKMQ (reference sequence). This CDR3 contains 15 residues. CDR3 nucleotides: TGTGCCAGCAGCGTTAGCGGGAGGGCCTACGGGACCCAGTACTTC. Translating it yields CASSVSGRAYGTQYF. The full variable domain, in which reference TRBV13 and TRBJ2-5 provide the parts outside the CDR3, is AAGVIQSPRHLIKEKRETATLKCYPIPRHDTVYWYQQGPGQDPQFLISFYEKMQSDKGSIPDRFSAQQFSDYHSELNMSSLELGDSALYFCASSVSGRAYGTQYFGPGTRLLVL.

This sequence joins TRBV27 and TRBJ2-7, with 8 positions matching TRBD1. Per germline, CDR1 MNHEY and CDR2 SMNVEV (reference sequence). The CDR3 runs 14 residues. Trimming removed 3 bases from V and 6 bases from J; junction bases left unmatched: 7. Written as DNA, the CDR3 is TGTGCCAGCAGTTTCGACAGGGGCCCCTCCGAGCAGTACTTC. Residues: CASSFDRGPSEQYF.

This chain joins TRBV14 and TRBJ2-3, with D perhaps assigned TRBD1 or TRBD2 (5 bases each). The CDR3 totals 15 residues. Deletions cut 0 bases from V and 1 base from J, with 8 bases between. Germline loops: CDR1 SGHDN, CDR2 FVKESK. CDR3 sequence reads: CASSQDRGRTDTQYF. CDR3 DNA sequence: TGTGCCAGCAGCCAAGATCGGGGCCGCACAGATACGCAGTATTTT.

This chain connects TRBV10-1 to TRBJ2-3, with TRBD2 matching 7 bases. V shed 3 bases, J shed 3 bases, and the junction held 9 bases outside the gene matches. Germline CDR1 WNHNN, CDR2 SYGVQD (reference sequence). The CDR3 spans 16 residues. The DNA for the CDR3 is TGCGCCAGCAGTGATACCGTCGGCGGGAGTACAGATACGCAGTATTTT. The encoded protein is CASSDTVGGSTDTQYF.

The chain carries TRBV28 and TRBJ2-1; no firm D call. Germline V gene data show CDR1 as MDHEN and CDR2 as SYDVKM. The CDR3 extends over 16 amino acids. Trimming removed 5 bases from V and 1 base from J, with 15 bases in between. Here the CDR3 DNA reads TGTGCCAGCAGTCCTGGGATAGCCGTTTCCTACAATGAGCAGTTCTTC. Translated: CASSPGIAVSYNEQFF. The whole variable domain, remainder taken from reference TRBV28 and TRBJ2-1, is DVKVTQSSRYLVKRTGEKVFLECVQDMDHENMFWYRQDPGLGLRLIYFSYDVKMKEKGDIPEGYSVSREKKERFSLILESASTNQTSMYLCASSPGIAVSYNEQFFGPGTRLTVL.

The CDR3 DNA reads as TGTGCCAGCAGCTCAGGGGTCAGCACAGATACGCAGTATTTT. Translation: CASSSGVSTDTQYF. This chain joins TRBV7-9 and TRBJ2-3, with TRBD1 as a possible D gene (6 bases). This CDR3 spans 14 amino acids. The germline gives CDR1 SEHNR, CDR2 FQNEAQ (reference sequence). V was clipped by 4 bases and J by 0 bases, with 8 bases between them.

This chain links TRBV13 with TRBJ2-7, with 12 bases aligning to TRBD2. The J segment lost 7 bases and the V segment lost 5 bases, leaving 6 bases of the junction unmatched. From germline, CDR1 is PRHDT and CDR2 FYEKMQ (reference sequence). The CDR3 sequence is 14 residues long. The CDR3 is CASSPRLAGEEQYF. In DNA, the CDR3 is TGTGCCAGCAGCCCCCGACTAGCGGGAGAAGAGCAGTACTTC.

The chain couples TRBV5-1 to TRBJ2-6; no firm D call. There are 16 residues in the CDR3. Deletions cut 1 base from V and 0 bases from J, with 8 bases between. Per the germline V gene, CDR1 is SGHRS and CDR2 is YFSETQ. The CDR3: CASSLNGYSGANVLTF. The CDR3 region has the DNA TGCGCCAGCAGCTTGAACGGCTACTCTGGGGCCAACGTCCTGACTTTC.

The chain carries TRBV6-5 and TRBJ1-5, with a tentative D call TRBD1 (6 bases). This CDR3 is built from 16 residues. V was pared by 0 bases and J by 9 bases, with 18 bases between. Germline lookup yields CDR1 MNHEY and CDR2 SVGAGI. The DNA for the CDR3 is TGTGCCAGCAGTTACTCGTCCGGGGGCCAGGGTTGGCCCCAGCATTTT. Protein sequence: CASSYSSGGQGWPQHF.

V usage is TRBV11-3 and J usage is TRBJ2-3; D is uncertain. V was shortened by 5 bases and J by 1 base, with 7 bases between the two germline ends. The length of the CDR3 is 13 residues. The V gene's germline CDR1 is SGHNT and CDR2 YENEEA. CDR3 amino acids: CASSPSRTDTQYF. As DNA, the CDR3 is TGTGCCAGCAGCCCGAGCCGCACAGATACGCAGTATTTT.